These 27 T cell receptor beta chains originate from one sample sequenced in a study of technical replicates of blood from four donors. TCRdb keeps only in-frame clones here, not all; method: immunoSEQ multiplex PCR. Here the sample spans 53,000 or so clones, roughly 84% being singletons. Sequencing was done on a sample of PBMCs. Receptors originate from a human donor in good health. Some clones in this sample may be carry-over from other donors' samples.

Only a few counts were recorded for this clone. V and J are TRBV5-4 and TRBJ2-1; no clear D gene. The CDR3 is 12 amino acids. Germline V CDR1 and CDR2: SGHNT, YYREEE (reference sequence). V gave up 4 bases and J gave up 7 bases, with 9 bases separating them. The CDR3 DNA is TGTGCCAGCAGCCTAAATCAAAATGAGCAGTTCTTC. Protein sequence: CASSLNQNEQFF. The full variable domain, completed using reference TRBV5-4 and TRBJ2-1, is ETGVTQSPTHLIKTRGQQVTLRCSSQSGHNTVSWYQQALGQGPQFIFQYYREEENGRGNFPPRFSGLQFPNYSSELNVNALELDDSALYLCASSLNQNEQFFGPGTRLTVL.

The J gene is TRBJ2-7, the V gene TRBV4-2; D is ambiguous. CDR3 size: 12 residues. Germline V CDR1 and CDR2: LGHNA, YNFKEQ. V lost 4 bases to trimming and J lost 4 bases, with 8 bases between them. CDR3 region: CASSPNSYEQYF. The DNA for the CDR3 is TGTGCCAGCAGCCCTAATAGTTACGAGCAGTACTTC.

This clone was seen once. The chain uses TRBV2 and TRBJ2-2; D might be TRBD2 (5 bases). CDR3 length: 15 amino acids. The germline CDR1 and CDR2 sequences are SNHLY and FYNNEI. The V end was cut by 6 bases, the J end by 1 base, with 12 bases between. This CDR3 reads CASRTGKRNTGELFF. The CDR3 nucleotides read TGTGCCAGCAGGACGGGGAAGAGGAACACCGGGGAGCTGTTTTTT.

The chain uses TRBV5-1 and TRBJ2-7; 8 bases map to TRBD1. The V and J ends lost 0 bases and 0 bases, in that order; junction bases with no gene match: 5. The CDR3 extends over 16 amino acids. Germline V gene sequence: CDR1 SGHRS, CDR2 YFSETQ. CDR3 sequence (DNA): TGCGCCAGCAGCTTGGCCGGACAGGGCTACTCCTACGAGCAGTACTTC. Amino acid sequence: CASSLAGQGYSYEQYF.

The chain employs TRBV29-1 and TRBJ2-2; D may be TRBD2 (6 bases). The ends were cut back, 6 bases at V and 0 bases at J, with 17 bases in the middle. The CDR3 runs to 16 residues. CDR1 is SQVTM, CDR2 ANQGSEA, per germline. CDR3 sequence (DNA): TGCAGCGTAAGGGAGGCAGGGACCTCGAACACCGGGGAGCTGTTTTTT. Amino acid sequence: CSVREAGTSNTGELFF.

The rearrangement joins TRBV7-6 to TRBJ2-1; no definite D call. V was trimmed by 5 bases and J by 0 bases, leaving 11 bases between them. Per germline, CDR1 SGHVS and CDR2 FNYEAQ. The CDR3 covers 15 residues. As DNA, the CDR3 is TGTGCCAGCAGCGGTGACCACAGCTCCTACAATGAGCAGTTCTTC. Translated: CASSGDHSSYNEQFF.

This chain connects TRBV7-9 to TRBJ2-7; TRBD1 is a possible D gene (5 bases). V lost 2 bases and J 4 bases, leaving 12 bases between the germline ends. The CDR3 totals 14 residues. Germline CDR1 is SEHNR and CDR2 is FQNEAQ (reference sequence). CDR3 nucleotides: TGTGCCAGCAGCTTACCCCAGACAGTGTACGAGCAGTACTTC. Translated, it gives CASSLPQTVYEQYF.

V usage is TRBV4-2 and J usage is TRBJ1-2; D gene unclear. V was cut by 0 bases and J by 0 bases, with 8 bases left in between. The CDR3 runs 15 residues. Germline-derived CDR1 and CDR2 are LGHNA and YNFKEQ. The CDR3 DNA reads TGTGCCAGCAGCCAAGAATTGGGAGCTAACTATGGCTACACCTTC. Amino acids: CASSQELGANYGYTF.

This chain links TRBV6-6 with TRBJ2-5; the D gene is possibly TRBD1 (5 bases). V lost 6 bases, J lost 5 bases, and 16 bases lay in between. This CDR3 is built from 14 residues. Germline lookup yields CDR1 MNHNY and CDR2 SVGAGI (reference sequence). The CDR3 sequence is CASSPQPGPETQYF. The CDR3 nucleotides are TGTGCCAGCAGCCCCCAGCCAGGGCCGGAGACCCAGTACTTC.

The rearrangement links TRBV18 to TRBJ2-7; D is perhaps TRBD1 (6 bases). Germline CDR1 and CDR2: KGHSH and LQKENI. Trimming stripped 6 bases from V and 7 bases from J, with 16 bases between. The CDR3 length is 13 residues. CDR3 loop: CASSLTGPLEQYF. The CDR3 nucleotides are TGTGCCAGCTCCCTTACAGGGCCCCTGGAGCAGTACTTC.

This chain joins TRBV4-2 and TRBJ2-3; 10 bases line up with TRBD2. CDR3 length equals 13 residues. Trimming removed 6 bases from V and 9 bases from J; junction bases left unmatched: 6. Germline assignment: CDR1 LGHNA and CDR2 YNFKEQ. The CDR3 loop is CASRPSGSITQYF. The CDR3 region has the DNA TGTGCCAGCAGACCTAGCGGGAGTATAACGCAGTATTTT.

The chain links TRBV9 to TRBJ2-3, with D hard to call. Trimming removed 0 bases at V and 1 base at J, with 12 bases between. This CDR3 comprises 16 residues. Germline CDR1 and CDR2: SGDLS and YYNGEE. CDR3 amino acids: CASSVVPAGGTDTQYF. CDR3 sequence (DNA): TGTGCCAGCAGCGTAGTTCCGGCCGGAGGCACAGATACGCAGTATTTT.

The chain employs TRBV18 and TRBJ1-3; unclear D gene. The CDR3 loop spans 16 amino acids. Germline values: CDR1 KGHSH, CDR2 LQKENI. The germline V and J ends were trimmed by 3 bases and 3 bases, with 15 bases remaining between them. The CDR3 bases are TGTGCCAGCTCACCTTCAAGAGGTTCCTATGGAAACACCATATATTTT. Encoded protein: CASSPSRGSYGNTIYF.

The chain joins TRBV10-3 to TRBJ2-2, with D perhaps matching TRBD2 (6 bases). This CDR3 is built from 15 residues. V lost 5 bases and J 5 bases, leaving 15 bases between the germline ends. CDR1 is ENHRY, CDR2 SYGVKD, per germline. CDR3 in DNA: TGTGCCATCAGTACAGCCGGGGCGGGGACCGGGGAGCTGTTTTTT. Protein: CAISTAGAGTGELFF.

The rearrangement links TRBV2 to TRBJ2-7, with 8 bases matching TRBD1. Germline V CDR1 and CDR2: SNHLY, FYNNEI. This CDR3 has 12 residues. Trimming at V came to 7 bases and at J to 4 bases, leaving 3 bases not matched to a gene. The CDR3, as DNA: TGTGCCAGCAACCGACAGGGGTACGAGCAGTACTTC. Translating it yields CASNRQGYEQYF.

The gene calls are TRBV9 and TRBJ1-5, with D possibly being TRBD1 (6 bases). The CDR3 has 15 amino acids. The germline V and J ends were trimmed by 3 bases and 3 bases, with 13 bases remaining between them. The germline CDR1 and CDR2 sequences are SGDLS and YYNGEE. This CDR3 reads CASSGGGHPNQPQHF. The CDR3 DNA reads as TGTGCCAGCAGCGGGGGGGGACATCCCAATCAGCCCCAGCATTTT.

This clone was observed a handful of times. The J gene is TRBJ1-2, the V gene TRBV6-1, with TRBD1 matching over 7 bases. V dropped 7 bases and J dropped 4; count of bases not matched to a gene: 9. Germline lookup yields CDR1 MNHNS and CDR2 SASEGT. This CDR3 has 14 amino acids. CDR3 in amino acids: CASMTEGARYGYTF. CDR3 sequence (DNA): TGTGCCAGCATGACGGAGGGGGCCCGCTATGGCTACACCTTC.

The chain uses TRBV6-5 and TRBJ2-7; 7 bases are a match to TRBD1. The junction had 3 bases not matched to a gene; V was cut back by 5 bases and J by 2 bases. The CDR3 spans 13 residues. Looked up from germline, CDR1 is MNHEY and CDR2 is SVGAGI. CDR3 coding DNA: TGTGCCAGCAGTAGGACAGGTGCCTACGAGCAGTACTTC. It encodes CASSRTGAYEQYF.

The chain has TRBV29-1 and TRBJ1-1; D is ambiguous. Germline loops: CDR1 SQVTM, CDR2 ANQGSEA. The CDR3 sequence is 11 residues long. V was cut by 8 bases and J by 1 base, with 8 bases left in between. CDR3 DNA: TGCAGCTACGGTCAGAACACTGAAGCTTTCTTT. Its translation: CSYGQNTEAFF.

The J gene is TRBJ1-5, the V gene TRBV12-5, with D maybe TRBD1 (6 bases). Germline assignment: CDR1 LGHNT and CDR2 FRNRAP. V shed 0 bases and J shed 5 bases, with 11 bases lying between them. This CDR3 comprises 15 residues. Here the CDR3 reads CASGLVQGKYQPQHF. Written as DNA, the CDR3 is TGTGCTAGTGGTTTGGTACAGGGAAAGTATCAGCCCCAGCATTTT. Combining the CDR3 with reference TRBV12-5 and TRBJ1-5 gives the whole variable domain DARVTQTPRHKVTEMGQEVTMRCQPILGHNTVFWYRQTMMQGLELLAYFRNRAPLDDSGMPKDRFSAEMPDATLATLKIQPSEPRDSAVYFCASGLVQGKYQPQHFGDGTRLSIL.

Regarding this clone: It is unclear where the CDR3 begins or ends on the DNA, so no DNA is shown, and the CDR3 is as TCRdb lists it. This rearrangement joins TRBV7-9 to TRBJ2-4; the table assigns TRBD2, which was not confirmed against the DNA. 13 amino acids form the CDR3, both terminal residues included. CDR1 and CDR2 from the germline V gene are SEHNR and FQNEAQ (reference sequence). The CDR3 is CASSFVGGGSKYF.

The chain recombines TRBV18 with TRBJ1-1; no clear D. Germline-derived CDR1 and CDR2 are KGHSH and LQKENI. The V end lost 3 bases, the J end lost 3 bases, and 8 bases lay between the germline ends. The CDR3 length is 13 residues. CDR3: CASSPNLDTEAFF. CDR3 nucleotide sequence: TGTGCCAGCTCACCGAACCTAGACACTGAAGCTTTCTTT. Full variable domain (outside the CDR3, taken from reference TRBV18 and TRBJ1-1): NAGVMQNPRHLVRRRGQEARLRCSPMKGHSHVYWYRQLPEEGLKFMVYLQKENIIDESGMPKERFSAEFPKEGPSILRIQQVVRGDSAAYFCASSPNLDTEAFFGQGTRLTVV.

The V call is TRBV9, the J call TRBJ2-5; TRBD2 is a possible D gene (5 bases). This CDR3 region has 14 residues. V lost 4 bases and J 4 bases, leaving 14 bases between the germline ends. Germline V gives CDR1 SGDLS, CDR2 YYNGEE. The CDR3 sequence: CASSTSGTIETQYF. The CDR3 DNA reads as TGTGCCAGCAGCACTTCGGGAACCATAGAGACCCAGTACTTC.

This clone appeared a few times. V is TRBV5-6 and J is TRBJ1-1; unclear D gene. CDR1 and CDR2 (germline): SGHDT, YYEEEE. The CDR3 consists of 13 residues. Trimming took off 0 bases at V and 1 base at J, with 4 bases between the two ends. DNA for the CDR3: TGTGCCAGCAGCTTGGACAGGAACACTGAAGCTTTCTTT. This encodes CASSLDRNTEAFF.

V usage is TRBV13 and J usage is TRBJ2-5; 14 bases fit TRBD2. The CDR3 extends over 17 amino acids. J lost 5 bases, V lost 4 bases, and 9 bases had no gene match. Per the germline V gene, CDR1 is PRHDT and CDR2 is FYEKMQ (reference sequence). This CDR3 reads CASSSGTSGSDWETQYF. The CDR3 nucleotides read TGTGCCAGCAGCTCCGGGACTAGCGGGAGTGATTGGGAGACCCAGTACTTC.

This sequence joins TRBV30 and TRBJ2-7, with a weak D call TRBD2 (6 bases). The CDR3 runs 14 residues. The V gene lost 4 bases and the J gene lost 2 bases, with 15 bases spanning the gap. The V gene's germline CDR1 is GTSNPN and CDR2 SVGIG (reference sequence). The CDR3 is CAWNQRAGPYEQYF. The CDR3 bases are TGTGCCTGGAATCAGCGGGCAGGACCCTACGAGCAGTACTTC.

V is TRBV21-1 and J is TRBJ2-3; the tabulated D call, TRBD2, remains unverified against the DNA. TRBV21-1 is deemed a pseudogene. The CDR3 length is 15 residues. The DNA of the CDR3 is TGTGCCAGCAGGGGGTGGCGGGAGGGGGTAGATACGCAGTATTTT. Translated: CASRGWREGVDTQYF.